This entry lists 15 T cell receptor beta chains sequenced from one sample in a study of blood T cell repertoires in COVID-19. Clones were read by immunoSEQ multiplex PCR, and TCRdb kept only the in-frame ones, dropping some. Seen here are tens of thousands of clones, approximately 80% observed once, and the top ten hold 20%. The sequenced sample was peripheral blood. These receptors were collected from a woman aged 70-85 years with acute or convalescent COVID-19.

This clone has a single count. The chain links TRBV5-4 to TRBJ2-1; D assignment may be TRBD1 or TRBD2 (6 bases each). The CDR3 has 13 amino acids. V was pared by 7 bases and J by 7 bases, with 15 bases between. Germline V CDR1 and CDR2: SGHNT, YYREEE (reference sequence). The CDR3 DNA sequence: TGTGCCAGCCGCCTGGGGGGCCTGAATGAGCAGTTCTTC. Protein product: CASRLGGLNEQFF.

The chain carries TRBV5-5 and TRBJ2-5; 7 positions match TRBD1. V was pared by 4 bases and J by 4 bases, with 7 bases of the junction left unmatched. CDR1 and CDR2 from the germline V gene are SGHKS and YYEKEE (reference sequence). This CDR3 is 14 amino acids long. CDR3 sequence reads: CASSHTGVVETQYF. For the CDR3, the DNA is TGTGCCAGCAGCCACACAGGGGTTGTAGAGACCCAGTACTTC.

This chain connects TRBV10-3 to TRBJ2-5; tentative D call: TRBD1 (5 bases). The V gene's germline CDR1 is ENHRY and CDR2 SYGVKD. CDR3 size: 13 residues. With 3 bases removed from V and 4 bases from J, the gap between germline ends came to 9 bases. The CDR3 loop is CAISERQTETQYF. CDR3 DNA sequence: TGTGCCATCAGTGAAAGACAGACAGAGACCCAGTACTTC.

A remark on this clone: This may be a read error: a much more frequent sequence differs by one nucleotide. It is likely a read error, because the conserved phenylalanine at the end of the CDR3 is missing. This rearrangement joins TRBV19 to TRBJ1-5; D unresolved. Between the trimmed V and J ends, which lost 3 bases and 6 bases, there was a span of 21 bases. This CDR3 is built from 17 residues. Germline values: CDR1 LNHDA, CDR2 SQIVND (reference sequence). This CDR3 reads CASSIGRSGRMGQPQHS. CDR3 nucleotides: TGTGCCAGTAGTATCGGTCGTTCAGGCAGGATGGGTCAGCCCCAGCATTCT.

This chain connects TRBV4-1 to TRBJ2-6, with 9 bases fitting TRBD1. This CDR3 region has 19 residues. The germline CDR1 and CDR2 sequences are MGHRA and YSYEKL. Trimming removed 3 bases from V and 0 bases from J; junction bases left unmatched: 9. The CDR3 loop is CASSHPRDRALSGANVLTF. In DNA form, the CDR3 reads TGCGCCAGCAGCCACCCCCGGGACAGGGCCCTCTCTGGGGCCAACGTCCTGACTTTC.

This clone was seen a few times. CDR3 DNA sequence: TGTGCCAGCAGTAAAAGGACAGGGGGAAACACTGAAGCTTTCTTT. Amino acid sequence: CASSKRTGGNTEAFF. The rearrangement links TRBV6-5 to TRBJ1-1, with 10 bases matching TRBD1. Germline CDR1 and CDR2: MNHEY and SVGAGI. Germline trimming cut 5 bases from V and 2 bases from J; bases unmatched to any gene: 5. This CDR3 contains 15 residues.

The gene calls are TRBV28 and TRBJ1-1; tentative D call: TRBD1 (5 bases). Per the germline V gene, CDR1 is MDHEN and CDR2 is SYDVKM. V lost 6 bases, J lost 1 base, and 15 bases lay in between. This CDR3 is 15 amino acids long. Here the CDR3 reads CASSPRGGGNTEAFF. CDR3 bases: TGTGCCAGCAGCCCAAGGGGCGGGGGGAACACTGAAGCTTTCTTT.

The rearrangement joins TRBV19 to TRBJ2-1; TRBD1 aligns across 7 bases. The CDR3 consists of 14 residues. The ends lost 5 bases at V and 10 bases at J; junction bases unmatched: 11. CDR1 is LNHDA, CDR2 SQIVND, per germline (reference sequence). CDR3 sequence (DNA): TGTGCCAGTAGTCCAACTAGGGGGCTGGGAGAGCAGTTCTTC. Protein sequence: CASSPTRGLGEQFF.

The V call is TRBV3-1 (or the pseudogene TRBV3-2), the J call TRBJ2-7, with D possibly being TRBD2 (6 bases). V dropped 7 bases and J dropped 6 bases, with 13 bases sitting between them. The CDR3 spans 12 residues. Germline loops: CDR1 LGHDT, CDR2 YNNKEL (reference sequence). CDR3 DNA sequence: TGTGCCAGCATGACAAGAGCGGGCGAGCAGTACTTC. Protein product: CASMTRAGEQYF.

The chain is built from TRBV24-1 and TRBJ2-1, with TRBD2 matching over 9 bases. This CDR3 contains 16 residues. J lost 3 bases, V lost 5 bases, and 7 bases had no gene match. Germline assignment: CDR1 KGHDR and CDR2 SFDVKD. The CDR3 is CATSADGTSSYNEQFF. Written as DNA, the CDR3 is TGTGCCACCAGTGCCGACGGGACTAGCAGCTACAATGAGCAGTTCTTC.

The V and J genes are TRBV9 and TRBJ2-5, with D tentatively TRBD2 (6 bases). The CDR3 sequence is 16 residues long. Looked up from germline, CDR1 is SGDLS and CDR2 is YYNGEE. Trimming removed 0 bases from V and 1 base from J, with 13 bases in between. The CDR3 bases are TGTGCCAGCAGCGTAGGTCTCGGGACTCGCCAAGAGACCCAGTACTTC. This translates into CASSVGLGTRQETQYF.

This clone was observed once. The chain is built from TRBV11-2 and TRBJ2-1; tentatively, D is TRBD2 (6 bases). Trimming cost V 5 bases and J 5 bases, with 16 bases left between them. Germline CDR1 is SGHAT and CDR2 is FQNNGV. This CDR3 is 15 amino acids long. CDR3: CASSPISSGDNEQFF. Written as DNA, the CDR3 is TGTGCCAGCAGCCCAATTTCATCGGGGGACAATGAGCAGTTCTTC.

This clone was seen only a few times. The CDR3 protein is CASSQGTTSDEQFF. CDR3 DNA sequence: TGCGCCAGCAGTCAGGGGACTACTAGCGATGAGCAGTTCTTC. This chain links TRBV23-1 with TRBJ2-1; 7 positions match TRBD2. TRBV23-1 is an open reading frame whose function is uncertain. CDR3 length equals 14 residues. Trimming took 3 bases from V and 8 from J; bases not matched to a gene: 7.

This clone was detected a few times. The chain combines TRBV5-1 with TRBJ1-6, with 7 positions matching TRBD1. V shed 1 base and J 6 bases; nucleotides not matched to a gene: 7. In germline, CDR1 is SGHRS, CDR2 YFSETQ. There are 16 residues in the CDR3. The CDR3 is CASSLRGGASNSPLHF. The CDR3 bases are TGCGCCAGCAGCTTGAGAGGGGGCGCCAGTAATTCACCCCTCCACTTT.

This clone has just a few counts. This chain uses TRBV4-1 with TRBJ2-7, with 9 positions matching TRBD1. Germline trimming cut 2 bases from V and 5 bases from J; bases unmatched to any gene: 4. CDR3 length equals 14 residues. Germline V lookup: CDR1 MGHRA, CDR2 YSYEKL. The CDR3 spells CASSQPNRGHEQYF. The DNA of the CDR3 is TGCGCCAGCAGCCAACCTAACAGGGGGCACGAGCAGTACTTC.